Listed below are T cell receptor beta chains from one sample, sequenced in a study of cytomegalovirus exposure and HLA in healthy donors. Assay: immunoSEQ multiplex PCR; the TCRdb copy retains only in-frame clones and omits some. Of 65,000 or so clones listed, less than 70% were seen once; the top ten hold about 3%. The specimen was PBMCs. The receptors were gathered from a man aged 25-40 years in good health and CMV-seronegative. CDR3s include the opening cysteine and the closing phenylalanine or tryptophan. Each record gives: D gene, clone size, J gene, V gene, CDR3 DNA, CDR3 protein. The D gene is left open where the match is weak. A row's size may be missing; if present it is once, few, many or a size class.

TRBD1 . TRBJ2-3 TRBV29-1 TGCAGCGTTGAAGGACAGGGGGTCTCAGATACGCAGTATTTT CSVEGQGVSDTQYF
. . TRBJ2-3 TRBV7-2 TGTGCCAGCAGCTTCCAAACCGCGGATACGCAGTATTTT CASSFQTADTQYF
. few TRBJ2-7 TRBV29-1 TGCAGCTATCAGGGGGGATCGAACTCCTACGAGCAGTACTTC CSYQGGSNSYEQYF
TRBD1 . TRBJ1-3 TRBV15 TGTGCCACCAGCAAGGACAGGGGCATCGGAAACACCATATATTTT CATSKDRGIGNTIYF
. . TRBJ2-2 TRBV25-1 TGTGCCAGCAGTGAGCGCCATGACACCGGGGAGCTGTTTTTT CASSERHDTGELFF
. . TRBJ2-3 TRBV2 TGTGCCAGCAGTGAAGGCCAGGGGACAAGCCAAACTCTCGATACGCAGTATTTT CASSEGQGTSQTLDTQYF
. . TRBJ2-5 TRBV5-1 TGCGCCAGCGCCGAATGGGCGGGGTATCCCCAAGAGACCCAGTACTTC CASAEWAGYPQETQYF
TRBD2 . TRBJ2-1 TRBV11-2 TGTGCCAGCAGCTTAGGGGCGGGGGTTTACAATGAGCAGTTCTTC CASSLGAGVYNEQFF
. . TRBJ2-1 TRBV7-9 TGTGCCAGCAGCTTTAGTACAGATAAAGAAGTCTTC CASSFSTDKEVF
TRBD1 . TRBJ2-3 TRBV2 TGTGCCAGCAGTGACCCCGGGACAGCGAGCACAGATACGCAGTATTTT CASSDPGTASTDTQYF
. . TRBJ2-7 TRBV6-5 TGTGCCAGCAGTTATCCGGGAAGCTCCTACGAGCAGTACTTC CASSYPGSSYEQYF
. few TRBJ2-1 TRBV5-1 TGCGCCAGTGGGGACTTGCGGAACAATGAGCAGTTCTTC CASGDLRNNEQFF
. . TRBJ2-1 TRBV5-1 TGCGCCAGCAGCTTGGCGAGTTTCTACAATGAGCAGTTCTTC CASSLASFYNEQFF
. many TRBJ1-1 TRBV6-4 TGTGCCAGCAGTGACAGGGGGAACACTGAAGCTTTCTTT CASSDRGNTEAFF
. few TRBJ1-5 TRBV6-5 TGTGCCAGCAGTTACGGGGCGAATCAGCCCCAGCATTTT CASSYGANQPQHF
TRBD1 few TRBJ2-7 TRBV5-4 TGTGCCAGCAGCATAGGGACAGGTATCTACGAGCAGTACTTC CASSIGTGIYEQYF
. . TRBJ2-7 TRBV7-9 TGTGCCAGCAGCCCCCTACGAGGAGGTGTCGGCGAGCAGTACTTC CASSPLRGGVGEQYF
. . TRBJ2-4 TRBV30 TGTGCCTGGACAGCTGGGGGCGCTAGGGCCAAAAACATTCAGTACTTC CAWTAGGARAKNIQYF
. . TRBJ1-1 TRBV6-5 TGTGCCAGCAGTTACTACCGGGAAGCTTTCTTT CASSYYREAFF
TRBD1 few TRBJ2-5 TRBV7-8 TGTGCCAGCAGCTTATTTGGGACAGGGGGAGAGACCCAGTACTTC CASSLFGTGGETQYF
TRBD2 few TRBJ2-3 TRBV6-4 TGTGCCAGCAGTGACGGACTAGCCACAGATACGCAGTATTTT CASSDGLATDTQYF
TRBD1 . TRBJ2-5 TRBV7-7 TGTGCCAGCAGCTCGACAGGGGGTCGGGAGACCCAGTACTTC CASSSTGGRETQYF
TRBD1 . TRBJ1-4 TRBV7-2 TGTGCCAGCAGCAGCGACAGGGTATTCGAAAAACTGTTTTTT CASSSDRVFEKLFF
TRBD1 . TRBJ1-5 TRBV4-1 TGCGCCAGCAGCCTTGGGACAGACAATCAGCCCCAGCATTTT CASSLGTDNQPQHF
. . TRBJ1-1 TRBV18 TGTGCCAGCTCACCACTATTGAACACTGAAGCTTTCTTT CASSPLLNTEAFF
TRBD1 few TRBJ1-1 TRBV7-9 TGTGCCAGCAGACCCCCGGGACAGGGGATTTTTTCTTTCTTT CASRPPGQGIFSFF
. . TRBJ2-7 TRBV30 TGTGCCTGGGCAGGTGACACCTACGAGCAGTACTTC CAWAGDTYEQYF
. . TRBJ1-1 TRBV27 TGTGCCAGCATTAAAGAGGGCACTGAAGCTTTCTTT CASIKEGTEAFF